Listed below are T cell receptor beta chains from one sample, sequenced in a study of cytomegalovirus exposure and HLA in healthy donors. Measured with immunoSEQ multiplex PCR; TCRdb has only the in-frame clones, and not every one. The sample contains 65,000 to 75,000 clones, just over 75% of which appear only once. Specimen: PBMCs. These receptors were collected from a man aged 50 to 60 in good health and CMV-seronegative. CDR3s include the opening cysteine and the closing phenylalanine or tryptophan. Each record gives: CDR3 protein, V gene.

CAPGRDSCYEQYF TRBV2
CASRTAGEFTDTQYF TRBV6-5
CASSLAGRAVEQYF TRBV28
CASSLGLAGGGELFF TRBV5-8
CASSIFPRLTYEQYF TRBV19
CASSLDRREGGSDTQYF TRBV7-9
CASVPITGAGNQPQHF TRBV6-6
CASSQEASNEQYF TRBV14
CASSYRGLAGDNEQFF TRBV11-3
CASSRMDRGANTEAFF TRBV21-1
CASSFTVMNTEAFF TRBV11-2
CAWQDSPEWVNTEAFF TRBV30
CASSLYGGTQETQYF TRBV18
CASSEARGPDTQYF TRBV10-1
CASSFLGDQPQHF TRBV5-1
CASSFGTGGGDQPQHF TRBV6-6
CASSLARGGGTEAFF TRBV7-2
CASSRGEGNTEAFF TRBV27
CASSLATGGNEQFF TRBV5-1
CAIRIPDRGDTEAFF TRBV10-3
CASSPSNQPQHF TRBV6-6
CASSYSTGWLTF TRBV6-5
CSVETDSTDTQYF TRBV29-1
CASSLKERDSYGYTF TRBV18
CASREFSGYDEQYF TRBV28
CSVGEGIVTEAFF TRBV29-1
CASSLALAATGPTEAFF TRBV7-6
CASSLGQAGELFF TRBV5-4
CASSFFRGAEAFF TRBV13
CASSRDRGQETQYF TRBV11-3
CASSQAGTTYTDTQYF TRBV4-2
CASSVVGNYGYTF TRBV9
CASSHNSYTQYF TRBV7-8
CASSIPGSGNQPQHF TRBV19
CASSAPGQGSFETQYF TRBV7-9
CASSLVAGLITEAFF TRBV11-2
CASSEQGSPNEQFF TRBV18
CASSIWAGEQPQHF TRBV19
CASALPPAEAFF TRBV12-5
CASSELSAGSYTF TRBV25-1
CARNIGQGYTGELFF TRBV30
CASSPGWTNEKLFF TRBV7-9
CASSNGQGSSYNEQFF TRBV6-6
CASSPFGGADEQFF TRBV7-6
CASSPRRGGQETQYF TRBV18
CASSLTGAGQPQHF TRBV4-1
CASFTSRGNTEAFF TRBV2
CASIIESEAFF TRBV28
CASSYPRGGLQETQYF TRBV6-5
CASSQDPSGSSYNEQFF TRBV4-3